This T cell receptor beta chain comes out of a study of blood T cell repertoires in COVID-19. Across the study: Samples of COVID-19 (acute and convalescent) were obtained from the United States, Italy and Spain. The analysed material was cDNA or gDNA that came from T cells, B-cell-depleted T cells, or PBMCs.

Germline V gene sequence: CDR1 MNHEY, CDR2 SVGEGT. The V end was cut by 4 bases, the J end by 3 bases, with 13 bases between. CDR3 length: 15 residues. This clone was found once. Profiled with immunoSEQ multiplex PCR; TCRdb holds only in-frame clones, not every one. The repertoire holds 150,000 to 200,000 clones, with 65% to 85% as singletons. The clonotype comes from a man aged 60-69 years with active or convalescent COVID-19. The V call is TRBV6-2 or TRBV6-3, the J call TRBJ1-5, with a tentative D call TRBD1 (6 bases). Input material: peripheral blood. The chain's CDR3 is CASSWEGGNNQPQHF. Here the CDR3 DNA reads TGTGCCAGCAGTTGGGAGGGGGGCAACAATCAGCCCCAGCATTTT.